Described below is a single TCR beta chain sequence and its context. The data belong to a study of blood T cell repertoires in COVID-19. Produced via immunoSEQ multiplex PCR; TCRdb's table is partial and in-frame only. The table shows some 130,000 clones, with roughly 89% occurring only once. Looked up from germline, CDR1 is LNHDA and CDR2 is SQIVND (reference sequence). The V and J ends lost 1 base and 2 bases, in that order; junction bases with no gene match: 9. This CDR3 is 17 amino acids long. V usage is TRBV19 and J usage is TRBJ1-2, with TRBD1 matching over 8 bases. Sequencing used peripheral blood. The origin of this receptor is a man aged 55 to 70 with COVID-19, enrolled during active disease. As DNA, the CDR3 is TGTGCCAGTAGTATAGTCACCGGGACAGGACACAACTATGGCTACACCTTC. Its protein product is CASSIVTGTGHNYGYTF. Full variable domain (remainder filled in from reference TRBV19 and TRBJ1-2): DGGITQSPKYLFRKEGQNVTLSCEQNLNHDAMYWYRQDPGQGLRLIYYSQIVNDFQKGDIAEGYSVSREKKESFPLTVTSAQKNPTAFYLCASSIVTGTGHNYGYTFGSGTRLTVV.